These T cell receptor beta chains were read from a single sample in a study of blood T cell repertoires in COVID-19. Profiling relied on immunoSEQ multiplex PCR, and the TCRdb table lists in-frame clones only, not all of them. This table holds fewer than 75,000 clones, roughly 89% found once. The specimen sequenced was peripheral blood. The receptors originated from a man aged 60-69 years with acute or convalescent COVID-19. The CDR3 runs from the conserved cysteine through the conserved F or W. A D gene is named only where the DNA matches it firmly. The listing skips clone size in some rows; elsewhere it reads once, few, many or a size class.

TRBD1	TRBJ1-5	-	TRBV27	TGTGCCAGCTCCCGGGACAGGGATCAGCCCCAGCATTTT	CASSRDRDQPQHF
-	TRBJ1-4	once	TRBV30	TGTGCCTGGAGTGTAGAGGGTAGGCCTAATGAAAAACTGTTTTTT	CAWSVEGRPNEKLFF
TRBD1	TRBJ2-2	few	TRBV5-6	TGTGCCAGCAGCTTCCCCGGGACAGGGGCTCACACCGGGGAGCTGTTTTTT	CASSFPGTGAHTGELFF
TRBD1	TRBJ1-3	-	TRBV5-1	TGCGCCAGCAGCTCCGACCCTGGGACAGGGGCTGGAAACACCATATATTTT	CASSSDPGTGAGNTIYF
TRBD1	TRBJ2-7	few	TRBV5-1	TGCGCCAGCAGCTTAAGACAGGGATCCTACGAGCAGTACTTC	CASSLRQGSYEQYF
-	TRBJ2-5	-	TRBV5-1	TGCGCCAGCAGGTCACCGGGCCAAGAGACCCAGTACTTC	CASRSPGQETQYF
TRBD1	TRBJ2-2	-	TRBV7-9	TGTGCCAGCCTAGGGACAGGGAAGGACGGGGAGCTGTTTTTT	CASLGTGKDGELFF
-	TRBJ1-2	-	TRBV4-1	TGCGCCAGCAGCCAAGATCGGGGGACGGAGGATTATGGCTACACCTTC	CASSQDRGTEDYGYTF
-	TRBJ1-1	-	TRBV30	TGTGCCTGGAGCAGGGGCACTGAAGCTTTCTTT	CAWSRGTEAFF
-	TRBJ1-3	-	TRBV5-1	TGCGCCAGCAGTTACTCAGGGTCTGGAAACACCATATATTTT	CASSYSGSGNTIYF
TRBD2	TRBJ2-2	-	TRBV11-3	TGTGCCAGCAGCAAAAGGGGACTACAGAACACCGGGGAGCTGTTTTTT	CASSKRGLQNTGELFF
-	TRBJ2-7	-	TRBV5-1	TGCGCCAGCAGCTTGGTAACTGGACTGGGAGAGCAGTACTTC	CASSLVTGLGEQYF
-	TRBJ2-3	-	TRBV5-1	TGCGCCAGCAGCTTGGATTTAGTGGATACGCAGTATTTT	CASSLDLVDTQYF
-	TRBJ2-1	few	TRBV30	TGTGCCTCACAGGCGAGCTCCTACAATGAGCAGTTCTTC	CASQASSYNEQFF
TRBD1	TRBJ1-1	-	TRBV19	TGTGCCAGTAGTATAAGACCCGGACAGGGAGGAATGAACACTGAAGCTTTCTTT	CASSIRPGQGGMNTEAFF
-	TRBJ1-2	few	TRBV6-5	TGTGCCAGCAGGCACAGGGATAACTATGGCTACACCTTC	CASRHRDNYGYTF
-	TRBJ1-1	few	TRBV6-5	TGTGCCAGCATAATGGGCAACACTGAAGCTTTCTTT	CASIMGNTEAFF
-	TRBJ1-2	-	TRBV27	TGTGCCAGCAGTTCAACGACAGGCCTTACTAACTATGGCTACACCTTC	CASSSTTGLTNYGYTF
-	TRBJ2-3	-	TRBV7-9	TGTGCCAGCAGCTTAGGAGCAGGGGATACGCAGTATTTT	CASSLGAGDTQYF
-	TRBJ2-5	-	TRBV7-9	TGTGCCAGCAGCCTAATCCTCGAGACCCAGTACTTC	CASSLILETQYF
-	TRBJ1-2	-	TRBV12-3/TRBV12-4	TGTGCCAGCAGTGTACAGAATAACTATGGCTACACCTTC	CASSVQNNYGYTF
-	TRBJ1-1	-	TRBV5-6	TGTGCCAGCAGCTTGTACCGGGTCACTGAAGCTTTCTTT	CASSLYRVTEAFF
-	TRBJ1-1	-	TRBV3-1/TRBV3-2	TGTGCCAGCAGCCTGGGGACTAAGGGAGCTTTCTTT	CASSLGTKGAFF
-	TRBJ2-7	-	TRBV13	TGTGCCAGCAGCTCGCGGGTAACCAATTTGAGAGAGCAGTACTTC	CASSSRVTNLREQYF
-	TRBJ1-6	-	TRBV27	TGTGCCAGCAGTTGGACGGGAGATTCACCCCTCCACTTT	CASSWTGDSPLHF
-	TRBJ2-3	-	TRBV4-1	TGCGCCAGCAGCCATCTAGGGGGCACAGATACGCAGTATTTT	CASSHLGGTDTQYF
TRBD1	TRBJ2-7	-	TRBV24-1	TGTGCCTCTGGACAGGGGGCGACTTACGAGCAGTACTTC	CASGQGATYEQYF
TRBD1	TRBJ2-7	-	TRBV30	TGTGCCTGGAGCGCCGGGACAGGGGGCTTCTACGAGCAGTACTTC	CAWSAGTGGFYEQYF
TRBD1	TRBJ2-7	-	TRBV29-1	TGCAGCGTGAAAGTGGGACAGGGAGGGTACGAGCAGTACTTC	CSVKVGQGGYEQYF
TRBD1	TRBJ2-7	-	TRBV29-1	TGCAGCGCCGCAAAGGGGGCTCTCGAGCAGTACTTC	CSAAKGALEQYF
TRBD1	TRBJ2-1	-	TRBV2	TGTGCCAGCAAATCCGGGACAGACTACAATGAGCAGTTCTTC	CASKSGTDYNEQFF
TRBD2	TRBJ2-3	-	TRBV9	TGTGCCAGCAGCGTAGGGCCTAGCGGGGGGGCTTTGACAGATACGCAGTATTTT	CASSVGPSGGALTDTQYF